A selection of T cell receptor beta chains follows, all from one sample in a study of cytomegalovirus exposure and HLA in healthy donors. Here immunoSEQ multiplex PCR was the method, and the copy in TCRdb shows in-frame clones only, minus some. The sample lists about 120,000 clones; around 90% were seen once. Sample: PBMCs. The receptors shown here come from a woman aged 18-29 years in good health and CMV-seronegative. The CDR3 runs from the conserved cysteine through the conserved F or W. Fields, in order: clone size, V gene, D gene, J gene, CDR3 DNA, CDR3 protein. D genes are given only for firm matches. Part of the rows lack a size; the others show once, few, many or a class for expanded clones.

clone size: NA
V gene: TRBV28
D gene: TRBD2
J gene: TRBJ2-7
CDR3 DNA: TGTGCCAGCAGTGACATAGGACTAGCGGGCCACTACGAGCAGTACTTC
CDR3 protein: CASSDIGLAGHYEQYF

clone size: few
V gene: TRBV19
D gene: TRBD1
J gene: TRBJ1-5
CDR3 DNA: TGTGCCAGTATAAGGACAGGGGGCCCCAATCAGCCCCAGCATTTT
CDR3 protein: CASIRTGGPNQPQHF

clone size: NA
V gene: TRBV6-5
D gene: NA
J gene: TRBJ1-1
CDR3 DNA: TGTGCCAGCAGTCAGGGATTCATGAACACTGAAGCTTTCTTT
CDR3 protein: CASSQGFMNTEAFF

clone size: once
V gene: TRBV4-1
D gene: NA
J gene: TRBJ1-5
CDR3 DNA: TGCGCCAGCAGCCAAGGTCAAGGCAGGGGCAGGCTGGCCCAGCATTTT
CDR3 protein: CASSQGQGRGRLAQHF

clone size: NA
V gene: TRBV5-1
D gene: TRBD2
J gene: TRBJ2-2
CDR3 DNA: TGCGCCAGCAGCTTGGTGGGACTAGCGGACCTCGGGGAGCTGTTTTTT
CDR3 protein: CASSLVGLADLGELFF

clone size: few
V gene: TRBV6-5
D gene: TRBD2
J gene: TRBJ2-2
CDR3 DNA: TGTGCCAGCAGTCAGCGGGAGGCGGGGGAGCTGTTTTTT
CDR3 protein: CASSQREAGELFF

clone size: once
V gene: TRBV7-2
D gene: NA
J gene: TRBJ2-3
CDR3 DNA: TGTGCCAGCAGCTCAGGACTGATCACAGATACGCAGTATTTT
CDR3 protein: CASSSGLITDTQYF

clone size: NA
V gene: TRBV4-1
D gene: NA
J gene: TRBJ1-2
CDR3 DNA: TGCGCCAGCAGCCTCGAACGGGAGAACTATGGCTACACCTTC
CDR3 protein: CASSLERENYGYTF

clone size: NA
V gene: TRBV5-6
D gene: TRBD2
J gene: TRBJ2-7
CDR3 DNA: TGTGCCAGCAGCTTATTTAGCGGGAGGGCCAGTGGCGAGCAGTACTTC
CDR3 protein: CASSLFSGRASGEQYF

clone size: NA
V gene: TRBV18
D gene: NA
J gene: TRBJ1-1
CDR3 DNA: TGTGCCAGCTCAACAAAGGGCAGGGACACTGAAGCTTTCTTT
CDR3 protein: CASSTKGRDTEAFF

clone size: NA
V gene: TRBV6-5
D gene: NA
J gene: TRBJ2-7
CDR3 DNA: TGTGCCAGCAGTTACAACCTTCGGGAGCAGTACTTC
CDR3 protein: CASSYNLREQYF

clone size: NA
V gene: TRBV10-1
D gene: NA
J gene: TRBJ1-1
CDR3 DNA: TGCGCCAGCAGGGGAGACGGGGCTGAAGCTTTCTTT
CDR3 protein: CASRGDGAEAFF

clone size: NA
V gene: TRBV2
D gene: TRBD2
J gene: TRBJ2-3
CDR3 DNA: TGTGCCAGCAGTGCTAGCGGGGTGGGCACAGATACGCAGTATTTT
CDR3 protein: CASSASGVGTDTQYF

clone size: NA
V gene: TRBV5-6
D gene: TRBD2
J gene: TRBJ2-7
CDR3 DNA: TGTGCCAGCAGCTCGTCGGGGGGGGCACCCTACGAGCAGTACTTC
CDR3 protein: CASSSSGGAPYEQYF

clone size: NA
V gene: TRBV9
D gene: TRBD2
J gene: TRBJ2-1
CDR3 DNA: TGTGCCAGCAGCCCCCCGACTAGCGGATACAATGAGCAGTTCTTC
CDR3 protein: CASSPPTSGYNEQFF

clone size: NA
V gene: TRBV19
D gene: TRBD1
J gene: TRBJ2-3
CDR3 DNA: TGTGCCAGTAGTCCGGGACAGCGGACAGATACGCAGTATTTT
CDR3 protein: CASSPGQRTDTQYF

clone size: NA
V gene: TRBV6-1
D gene: NA
J gene: TRBJ2-2
CDR3 DNA: TGTGCCAGCAGTGACCGGGTCGCCGGGGAGCTGTTTTTT
CDR3 protein: CASSDRVAGELFF

clone size: NA
V gene: TRBV11-2
D gene: TRBD2
J gene: TRBJ2-7
CDR3 DNA: TGTGCCAGCAGCTGGGGACTAGCGGGACCAGCATATTCCGACGAGCAGTACTTC
CDR3 protein: CASSWGLAGPAYSDEQYF

clone size: NA
V gene: TRBV2
D gene: NA
J gene: TRBJ1-1
CDR3 DNA: TGTGCCAGCACCAGAGGACGGGGAATGAACACTGAAGCTTTCTTT
CDR3 protein: CASTRGRGMNTEAFF

clone size: once
V gene: TRBV27
D gene: NA
J gene: TRBJ2-6
CDR3 DNA: TGTGCCAGCAGTGCAGGGGCCACCTCTGGGGCCAACGTCCTGACTTTC
CDR3 protein: CASSAGATSGANVLTF

clone size: once
V gene: TRBV9
D gene: NA
J gene: TRBJ2-5
CDR3 DNA: TGTGCCAGCAGCGGGGGACTCAAAGAGACCCAGTACTTC
CDR3 protein: CASSGGLKETQYF

clone size: NA
V gene: TRBV4-2
D gene: TRBD2
J gene: TRBJ2-3
CDR3 DNA: TGTGCCAGCAGCCAAGGTGAGCGGGAGTATGGTGGAGATACGCAGTATTTT
CDR3 protein: CASSQGEREYGGDTQYF

clone size: NA
V gene: TRBV6-5
D gene: TRBD2
J gene: TRBJ2-7
CDR3 DNA: TGTGCCAGCAGGGTACTAGCGGGAGTTTCCTACGAGCAGTACTTC
CDR3 protein: CASRVLAGVSYEQYF

clone size: NA
V gene: TRBV15
D gene: NA
J gene: TRBJ2-7
CDR3 DNA: TGTGCCACCAGCAGGGCTCCTGGCTCCTACGAGCAGTACTTC
CDR3 protein: CATSRAPGSYEQYF

clone size: NA
V gene: TRBV11-3
D gene: TRBD1
J gene: TRBJ2-1
CDR3 DNA: TGTGCCAGCAGCCCCCCGGGACAGGACAATGAGCAGTTCTTC
CDR3 protein: CASSPPGQDNEQFF

clone size: NA
V gene: TRBV4-1
D gene: TRBD2
J gene: TRBJ2-7
CDR3 DNA: TGCGCCAGCAGCCGTCGGACTAGCGGGAGGTCCCTCTACGAGCAGTACTTC
CDR3 protein: CASSRRTSGRSLYEQYF

clone size: NA
V gene: TRBV11-3
D gene: NA
J gene: TRBJ2-2
CDR3 DNA: TGTGCCAGCAGCTTAGATTACGAGTTCTCTGGTTCCGGGGAGCTGTTTTTT
CDR3 protein: CASSLDYEFSGSGELFF